This TCR beta chain was identified in a study of blood T cell repertoires in COVID-19. Study-wide background: COVID-19 samples collected from the United States, Italy and Spain covered acute and convalescent phases.

In the original processing: Cell counts per sample came from amplifying reference gene primers. Measured with immunoSEQ multiplex PCR; TCRdb has only the in-frame clones, and not every one. The DNA gave D and trimming, while V, J and clone size come from that table. The sample contains over 95,000 clones, roughly 80% of which appear only once. Germline values: CDR1 MNHEY, CDR2 SVGAGI. This CDR3 has 14 residues. V was pared by 0 bases and J by 3 bases, with 6 bases between. V and J are TRBV6-5 and TRBJ2-1, with a possible D match to TRBD2 (6 bases). The sequence was collected from a human donor in a cohort sampled during active COVID-19. Material for sequencing was peripheral blood. DNA for the CDR3: TGTGCCAGCAGTTACTCAGCGGGCTACAATGAGCAGTTCTTC. Amino acids: CASSYSAGYNEQFF.